This T cell receptor (beta chain) was obtained from a study of CD8 T cells in ankylosing spondylitis. Notes on the study in general: Disease-linked clones were found to be CD8+ and relatively rare in peripheral blood. A number of the motif variants had already been described in reactive arthritis synovial fluid and blood. The clones that were linked to disease were reported to be significantly enriched in matched synovial fluid samples from ankylosing spondylitis patients. The study identified a TCR beta motif of several highly homologous variants that appeared characteristic of ankylosing spondylitis blood.

In its sample, this clonotype was seen many times. Its specificity is unknown. The CDR3 has 17 amino acids. Trimming took off 6 bases at V and 1 base at J, with 18 bases between the two ends. Scientists made TCR beta libraries using quantitative 5'-RACE with molecular barcodes. From the 5' RACE reads, TCRdb called clonotypes with MiXCR, one entry per CDR3 protein. The table records 350,000 or so distinct CDR3 sequences, roughly 8% of them present only once. The sequence derives from a male donor with ankylosing spondylitis. The chain is built from TRBV12-3 or TRBV12-4 and TRBJ2-2; TRBD2 might be the D (7 bases). Sequenced: blood, either unsorted or a sorted T cell fraction (not recorded which). The CDR3 DNA follows: TGTGCCAGCAGGGGCCCCGGGGGGCGATTGAACACCGGGGAGCTGTTTTTT. Its translation is CASRGPGGRLNTGELFF.